Following are 24 T cell receptor beta chains from one sample sequenced in a study of T cell changes during pregnancy in multiple sclerosis. The data were produced by immunoSEQ multiplex PCR, yet TCRdb's version contains in-frame clones alone and is incomplete. This sample has around 28,000 clones, with approximately 91% found just once. Sequences were derived from CD4+ T cells from peripheral blood mononuclear cells, sampled in the first trimester of pregnancy. These receptor sequences come from a female donor in good health, enrolled as a control in a pregnancy study.

The chain uses TRBV10-3 and TRBJ2-1; 9 bases map to TRBD2. CDR3 length: 18 amino acids. In germline, CDR1 is ENHRY, CDR2 SYGVKD. The J segment lost 6 bases and the V segment lost 2 bases, leaving 14 bases of the junction unmatched. The CDR3 protein is CAISERGGGSGGLNEQFF. DNA of the CDR3: TGTGCCATCAGTGAGAGGGGCGGGGGAAGCGGGGGGCTCAATGAGCAGTTCTTC.

As regards this clone: One end of the junction is discordant with germline, which a read error may explain. This chain joins TRBV7-7 and TRBJ1-4; TRBD1 aligns across 8 bases. Germline CDR1 SSHAT, CDR2 FNYEAQ (reference sequence). The CDR3 is 15 amino acids. DNA of the CDR3: TGTGCTAGCAGCCCCCAACAGGGGGCTAATGAAAAACTGTTTTTT. Its translation is CASSPQQGANEKLFF.

By share of the sample, this clone is medium-sized. V is TRBV29-1 and J is TRBJ1-2; D is unclear. Germline lookup yields CDR1 SQVTM and CDR2 ANQGSEA. The V end lost 4 bases, the J end lost 8 bases, and 14 bases lay between the germline ends. This CDR3 is built from 12 residues. This CDR3 reads CSVVAGVWGYTF. CDR3 coding DNA: TGCAGCGTTGTGGCAGGCGTTTGGGGCTACACCTTC.

This clone has more than one count but fewer than ten. The chain carries TRBV2 and TRBJ1-6, with D possibly being TRBD1 (6 bases). The CDR3 covers 15 residues. V lost 10 bases and J lost 8, with 21 bases in between. Germline CDR1 is SNHLY and CDR2 is FYNNEI. The CDR3, as DNA: TGTGCCAACCGGGGGGGGGCCCTTGAGGATTCACCCCTCCACTTT. This codes for CANRGGALEDSPLHF.

The V call is TRBV2, the J call TRBJ2-3; 7 bases match TRBD2. The germline V gene encodes CDR1 SNHLY and CDR2 FYNNEI. Losses at the gene ends were 8 bases for V and 6 bases for J; bases not matched to a gene: 5. This CDR3 has 12 amino acids. The CDR3 nucleotides read TGTGCCAGCCACCTGGGGGGGGATACGCAGTATTTT. Translating gives CASHLGGDTQYF.

This clone showed up just a few times. The chain is built from TRBV11-3 and TRBJ1-1; 8 nucleotides agree with TRBD1. Germline lookup yields CDR1 SGHNT and CDR2 YENEEA. The CDR3 runs to 17 residues. V was pared by 5 bases and J by 0 bases, with 11 bases of the junction left unmatched. CDR3 region: CASSPSQGAGMNTEAFF. The CDR3 coding sequence is TGTGCCAGCAGCCCTTCCCAGGGGGCGGGGATGAACACTGAAGCTTTCTTT.

The table lists this clone with a few counts. This chain uses TRBV5-4 with TRBJ2-2, with D uncertain. The CDR3 extends over 13 amino acids. Germline V lookup: CDR1 SGHNT, CDR2 YYREEE (reference sequence). V was cut by 4 bases and J by 7 bases, with 11 bases left in between. DNA for the CDR3: TGTGCCAGCAGCGACAAGGTTGTCGGGGAGCTGTTTTTT. This encodes CASSDKVVGELFF.

This clone was counted once. The genes are TRBV28 and TRBJ2-7, with D perhaps matching TRBD1 (5 bases). Germline V gives CDR1 MDHEN, CDR2 SYDVKM. V lost 5 bases to trimming and J lost 2 bases, with 10 bases between them. This CDR3 region has 13 residues. In DNA, the CDR3 is TGTGCCAGCAGTCTGACAGCCCCCTACGAGCAGTACTTC. Residues: CASSLTAPYEQYF.

This chain's CDR3 is CASSEIEGVWAFF. The CDR3 coding sequence is TGTGCCAGCAGTGAAATCGAGGGGGTATGGGCTTTCTTT. The V call is TRBV6-5, the J call TRBJ1-1; D possibly corresponds to TRBD1 (6 bases). The CDR3 is 13 amino acids. Trimming removed 5 bases from V and 11 bases from J, with 18 bases in between. The germline V gene has CDR1 MNHEY and CDR2 SVGAGI.

V and J are TRBV19 and TRBJ2-1, with D possibly TRBD1 on 5 matching bases. CDR1 LNHDA and CDR2 SQIVND come from the germline V gene (reference sequence). CDR3 length: 17 residues. V was cut by 2 bases and J by 0 bases, with 14 bases left in between. The CDR3 DNA reads TGTGCCAGTAGTATACCGAGACAGTCAAGCTCCTACAATGAGCAGTTCTTC. Translation gives CASSIPRQSSSYNEQFF.

The chain joins TRBV2 to TRBJ1-3; tentative D call: TRBD1 (6 bases). The CDR3 consists of 15 residues. Germline lookup yields CDR1 SNHLY and CDR2 FYNNEI. The V gene lost 7 bases and the J gene lost 7 bases, with 20 bases spanning the gap. CDR3 DNA: TGTGCCAGCAAAATCACCGGGACAAATTACAACACCATATATTTT. Translating gives CASKITGTNYNTIYF.

On this clone: One junction end does not reproduce the germline sequence, and a read error may be involved. The rearrangement joins TRBV2 to TRBJ2-5; D may correspond to TRBD1 or TRBD2 (6 bases each). Germline assignment: CDR1 SNHLY and CDR2 FYNNEI. This CDR3 is built from 13 residues. CDR3 DNA: TGTGCCAGCAGCGAAGGGGGGCCAGAGACCCAGTACTTC. Its translation is CASSEGGPETQYF.

The chain employs TRBV30 and TRBJ2-1; 11 positions match TRBD2. Germline CDR1 and CDR2: GTSNPN and SVGIG (reference sequence). The length of the CDR3 is 14 residues. CDR3 sequence reads: CASTLAGGASEQFF. The CDR3 DNA sequence: TGTGCTTCTACGCTAGCGGGGGGCGCGTCTGAGCAGTTCTTC.

This clone has a single count. V usage is TRBV2 and J usage is TRBJ2-5, with TRBD2 as a possible D gene (6 bases). This CDR3 has 17 amino acids. The germline V gene encodes CDR1 SNHLY and CDR2 FYNNEI. Trimming stripped 2 bases from V and 5 bases from J, with 21 bases between. The CDR3: CASSEQSSENPWETQYF. CDR3 DNA sequence: TGTGCCAGCAGTGAACAATCTAGCGAGAACCCCTGGGAGACCCAGTACTTC. The variable domain in full, with the rest retrieved from reference TRBV2 and TRBJ2-5, is EPEVTQTPSHQVTQMGQEVILRCVPISNHLYFYWYRQILGQKVEFLVSFYNNEISEKSEIFDDQFSVERPDGSNFTLKIRSTKLEDSAMYFCASSEQSSENPWETQYFGPGTRLLVL.

This chain uses TRBV28 with TRBJ2-7, with D tentatively TRBD2 (6 bases). The germline V and J ends were trimmed by 2 bases and 6 bases, with 8 bases remaining between them. Germline V gene sequence: CDR1 MDHEN, CDR2 SYDVKM. The CDR3 loop spans 12 amino acids. The CDR3 sequence is CASSLMGGEQYF. DNA for the CDR3: TGTGCCAGCAGTTTAATGGGGGGCGAGCAGTACTTC. Combining the CDR3 with reference TRBV28 and TRBJ2-7 gives the whole variable domain DVKVTQSSRYLVKRTGEKVFLECVQDMDHENMFWYRQDPGLGLRLIYFSYDVKMKEKGDIPEGYSVSREKKERFSLILESASTNQTSMYLCASSLMGGEQYFGPGTRLTVT.

The chain couples TRBV6-1 to TRBJ1-2, with 7 bases matching TRBD1. Germline-derived CDR1 and CDR2 are MNHNS and SASEGT. V trimming: 1 base; J trimming: 7 bases; junction bases outside the gene matches: 9. CDR3 length: 15 residues. CDR3 nucleotides: TGTGCCAGCAGTGAAGATGGAGGGACAGACTTTGGCTACACCTTC. It specifies CASSEDGGTDFGYTF.

The chain is built from TRBV7-2 and TRBJ2-5; TRBD1 agrees at 9 bases. The CDR3 has 14 residues. CDR1 and CDR2 from the germline V gene are SGHTA and FQGNSA. The V gene end was trimmed by 5 bases and the J gene end by 3 bases; junction bases not matched to a gene: 4. In DNA, the CDR3 is TGTGCCAGCAGCCTAGGACAGGGGAAAGAGACCCAGTACTTC. Protein product: CASSLGQGKETQYF.

The V and J genes are TRBV9 and TRBJ1-3; the D gene is possibly TRBD1 (5 bases). Germline CDR1 reads SGDLS; CDR2 reads YYNGEE. V was pared by 4 bases and J by 0 bases, with 14 bases between. This CDR3 spans 16 amino acids. CDR3 nucleotide sequence: TGTGCCAGCAGCCCGTCGGGGGGAACCTCTGGAAACACCATATATTTT. Protein sequence: CASSPSGGTSGNTIYF.

This sequence joins TRBV7-2 and TRBJ2-7; 8 bases are a match to TRBD2. The CDR3 is made up of 15 amino acids. CDR1 is SGHTA and CDR2 is FQGNSA in the germline V gene. V trimming: 5 bases; J trimming: 0 bases; junction bases outside the gene matches: 6. CDR3 protein: CASSGGGMISYEQYF. In DNA, the CDR3 is TGTGCCAGCAGCGGCGGGGGGATGATCTCCTACGAGCAGTACTTC.

This chain links TRBV6-6 with TRBJ2-7, with 8 bases aligning to TRBD2. Germline V gene data show CDR1 as MNHNY and CDR2 as SVGAGI (reference sequence). The V and J ends lost 5 bases and 1 base, in that order; junction bases with no gene match: 7. The CDR3 has 15 amino acids. Here the CDR3 reads CASSAAGGESYEQYF. The CDR3, as DNA: TGTGCCAGCAGTGCTGCCGGGGGGGAATCCTACGAGCAGTACTTC.

This clone was picked up one time. J is TRBJ1-5 and V is TRBV9; 10 positions match TRBD1. This CDR3 region has 17 residues. The J segment lost 7 bases and the V segment lost 5 bases, leaving 15 bases of the junction unmatched. Germline V gives CDR1 SGDLS, CDR2 YYNGEE. CDR3 in DNA: TGTGCCAGCAGAGTACGGGACAGGGGAGGACCAGTCCAGCCCCAGCATTTT. It specifies CASRVRDRGGPVQPQHF. Complete variable domain (other parts from reference TRBV9 and TRBJ1-5): DSGVTQTPKHLITATGQRVTLRCSPRSGDLSVYWYQQSLDQGLQFLIQYYNGEERAKGNILERFSAQQFPDLHSELNLSSLELGDSALYFCASRVRDRGGPVQPQHFGDGTRLSIL.

The rearrangement links TRBV29-1 to TRBJ2-5; the D gene is possibly TRBD2 (6 bases). CDR1 and CDR2 from the germline V gene are SQVTM and ANQGSEA. The CDR3 loop spans 14 amino acids. The V gene lost 7 bases and the J gene lost 2 bases, with 17 bases spanning the gap. The CDR3, as DNA: TGCAGCGCCCCGACTGTGGGGGGACAAGAGACCCAGTACTTC. Its translation is CSAPTVGGQETQYF.

The genes are TRBV10-2 and TRBJ1-6; D gene uncertain. The germline CDR1 and CDR2 sequences are WSHSY and SAAADI. Deletions cut 7 bases from V and 7 bases from J, with 14 bases between. The CDR3 runs to 14 residues. CDR3 nucleotides: TGCGCCAGCACCCGATCGGGAGTCAATTCACCCCTCCACTTT. Amino acid sequence: CASTRSGVNSPLHF.

This chain joins TRBV5-6 and TRBJ2-7; a weak D match, TRBD2 (5 bases). There are 14 residues in the CDR3. The V and J ends lost 1 base and 0 bases respectively, with 8 bases between them. The germline gives CDR1 SGHDT, CDR2 YYEEEE. CDR3 nucleotides: TGTGCCAGCAGCTTGAGAGGGCACTCCTACGAGCAGTACTTC. This codes for CASSLRGHSYEQYF.